These 10 T cell receptor beta chains share one sample of origin, sequenced in a study of cytomegalovirus exposure and HLA in healthy donors. 13 Jbeta primers and 60 Vbeta primers were used for the PCR. Clones were read by immunoSEQ multiplex PCR, and TCRdb kept only the in-frame ones, dropping some. The table includes 170,000 or so clones, roughly four fifths detected once. Sequenced sample: PBMCs. All receptors come from a man between 45 and 60 years old in good health and CMV-seronegative.

V usage is TRBV7-3 and J usage is TRBJ2-1, with 9 bases lining up with TRBD2. The CDR3 is 17 residues long. Germline V lookup: CDR1 SGHTA, CDR2 FQGTGA. Trimming took 0 bases from V and 7 from J; bases not matched to a gene: 10. CDR3 protein: CASSLTSSGVGRNEQFF. As DNA, the CDR3 is TGTGCCAGCAGCTTAACATCTAGCGGGGTTGGGAGAAATGAGCAGTTCTTC.

The sample holds a few counts of this clone. The rearrangement joins TRBV12-5 to TRBJ1-1; weak D call: TRBD1 (6 bases). Germline values: CDR1 LGHNT, CDR2 FRNRAP. With 6 bases removed from V and 7 bases from J, the gap between germline ends came to 9 bases. This CDR3 spans 11 amino acids. CDR3 loop: CASGTDSEAFF. The CDR3 coding sequence is TGTGCTAGTGGCACGGACAGTGAAGCTTTCTTT.

This chain joins TRBV14 and TRBJ2-7, with a tentative D call TRBD2 (5 bases). V lost 8 bases and J 1 base, leaving 12 bases between the germline ends. Germline values: CDR1 SGHDN, CDR2 FVKESK. There are 13 residues in the CDR3. The CDR3 region is CASAPGVSYEQYF. CDR3 coding DNA: TGTGCCAGCGCACCCGGGGTATCCTACGAGCAGTACTTC.

On this clone itself: Its ends do not fully match the called genes, so a read error is possible. The chain has TRBV28 and TRBJ2-1; 7 bases line up with TRBD2. This CDR3 region has 12 residues. Germline V gene sequence: CDR1 MDHEN, CDR2 SYDVKM. This chain's CDR3 is CAGSLLAHEQFF. Written as DNA, the CDR3 is TGTGCCGGCAGTTTACTAGCGCATGAGCAGTTCTTC.

CDR3 nucleotides: TGTGCCACCAGCTCACAGACAGGGAGGAACACTGAAGCTTTCTTT. The encoded protein is CATSSQTGRNTEAFF. The gene calls are TRBV15 and TRBJ1-1; TRBD1 matches 7 bases. CDR1 and CDR2 from the germline V gene are LNHNV and YYDKDF (reference sequence). V lost 5 bases to trimming and J lost 1 base; unmatched junction nucleotides: 7. The CDR3 is 15 amino acids.

The chain recombines TRBV11-1 with TRBJ1-2; possible D gene TRBD1, 6 bases. Germline lookup yields CDR1 SGHAT and CDR2 FQDESV (reference sequence). The CDR3 has 13 residues. The ends were cut back, 3 bases at V and 6 bases at J, with 11 bases in the middle. CDR3 coding DNA: TGTGCCAGCAGCTTCCAGGGGAGTAATGGCTACACCTTC. Translating gives CASSFQGSNGYTF.

This sequence joins TRBV5-6 and TRBJ2-7; TRBD1 is a possible D gene (6 bases). CDR3 length: 15 residues. Trimming took off 1 base at V and 9 bases at J, with 20 bases between the two ends. CDR1 and CDR2 from the germline V gene are SGHDT and YYEEEE. The CDR3 loop reads CASSLYKQGFLAQYF. The CDR3 DNA reads TGTGCCAGCAGCTTGTACAAACAGGGATTTTTAGCGCAGTACTTC.

The chain is built from TRBV7-8 and TRBJ1-1; no clear D gene. The V gene lost 5 bases and the J gene lost 4 bases, with 14 bases spanning the gap. The germline V gene has CDR1 SGHVS and CDR2 FQNEAQ. CDR3 size: 14 residues. Here the CDR3 reads CASSPPFVSTEAFF. The CDR3 bases are TGTGCCAGCAGCCCACCTTTCGTCAGCACTGAAGCTTTCTTT.

The chain couples TRBV27 to TRBJ2-7; weak D call: TRBD2 (5 bases). The CDR3 length is 14 residues. Trimming took off 3 bases at V and 5 bases at J, with 14 bases between the two ends. CDR1 and CDR2 from the germline V gene are MNHEY and SMNVEV (reference sequence). CDR3 protein: CASSFRGYQDEQYF. CDR3 in DNA: TGTGCCAGCAGTTTCCGAGGGTACCAGGACGAGCAGTACTTC.

CDR3 in DNA: TGTGCCAGCAGTGATACCGCGGCTCGCACAGATACGCAGTATTTT. Protein: CASSDTAARTDTQYF. The chain links TRBV25-1 to TRBJ2-3; no definite D call. Trimming removed 3 bases from V and 1 base from J, with 11 bases in between. The CDR3 runs to 15 residues. The germline gives CDR1 MGHDK, CDR2 SYGVNS.